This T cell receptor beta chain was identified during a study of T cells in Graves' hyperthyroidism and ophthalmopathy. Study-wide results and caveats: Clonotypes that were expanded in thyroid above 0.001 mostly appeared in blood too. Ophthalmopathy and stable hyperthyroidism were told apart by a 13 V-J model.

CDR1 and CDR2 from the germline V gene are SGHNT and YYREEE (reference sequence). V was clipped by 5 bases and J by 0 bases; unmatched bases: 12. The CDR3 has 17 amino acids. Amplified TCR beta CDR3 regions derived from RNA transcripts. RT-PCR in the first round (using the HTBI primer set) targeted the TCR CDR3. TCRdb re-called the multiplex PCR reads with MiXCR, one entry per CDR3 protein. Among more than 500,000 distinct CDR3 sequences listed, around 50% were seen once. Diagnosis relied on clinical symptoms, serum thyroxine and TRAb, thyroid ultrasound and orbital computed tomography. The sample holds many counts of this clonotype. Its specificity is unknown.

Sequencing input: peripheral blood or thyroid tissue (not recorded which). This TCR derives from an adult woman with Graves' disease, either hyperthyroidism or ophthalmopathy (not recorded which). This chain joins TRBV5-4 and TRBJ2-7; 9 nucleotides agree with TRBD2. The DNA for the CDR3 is TGTGCCAGCAGTACCAAGGGCGGCGGGAGGGGCTCCTACGAGCAGTACTTC. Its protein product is CASSTKGGGRGSYEQYF.